Shown below are 22 T cell receptor beta chains from a single sample sequenced in a study of cytomegalovirus exposure and HLA in healthy donors. PCR employed 60 Vbeta and 13 Jbeta primers. TCRdb keeps only in-frame clones here, not all; method: immunoSEQ multiplex PCR. The data show 150,000 to 160,000 clones, more than 75% seen once. The sequenced material came from PBMCs. These receptor sequences come from a man younger than 40 in good health and CMV-seropositive.

The chain joins TRBV2 to TRBJ2-6; unclear D gene. The V end lost 8 bases, the J end lost 0 bases, and 11 bases lay between the germline ends. Germline V lookup: CDR1 SNHLY, CDR2 FYNNEI. This CDR3 has 15 residues. This chain's CDR3 is CASRDTLSGANVLTF. As DNA, the CDR3 is TGTGCCAGCCGAGACACCCTCTCTGGGGCCAACGTCCTGACTTTC.

About this clone itself: Its ends do not fully match the called genes, so a read error is possible. The chain employs TRBV10-2 and TRBJ1-2, with a tentative D call TRBD1 (6 bases). Germline V CDR1 and CDR2: WSHSY, SAAADI. The CDR3 spans 13 residues. Here the CDR3 reads CASSAATGDWGYF. The CDR3 nucleotides read TGCGCCAGCAGTGCCGCGACAGGAGACTGGGGGTACTTC.

This chain links TRBV19 with TRBJ2-1, with 7 bases fitting TRBD2. The length of the CDR3 is 15 residues. Germline lookup yields CDR1 LNHDA and CDR2 SQIVND (reference sequence). The V and J ends lost 3 bases and 3 bases, in that order; junction bases with no gene match: 5. Written as DNA, the CDR3 is TGTGCCAGTAGTATTCGGGCGGGAGTCTACAATGAGCAGTTCTTC. The encoded protein is CASSIRAGVYNEQFF.

This clone was observed a few times. The V and J genes are TRBV11-2 and TRBJ2-2; tentative D call: TRBD2 (5 bases). The germline V and J ends were trimmed by 0 bases and 5 bases, with 16 bases remaining between them. CDR3 size: 17 residues. Germline lookup yields CDR1 SGHAT and CDR2 FQNNGV. Here the CDR3 reads CASSLEIGGPGTGELFF. The CDR3 nucleotides read TGTGCCAGCAGCTTAGAAATAGGCGGGCCGGGAACCGGGGAGCTGTTTTTT. The variable domain in full, with the rest retrieved from reference TRBV11-2 and TRBJ2-2, is EAGVAQSPRYKIIEKRQSVAFWCNPISGHATLYWYQQILGQGPKLLIQFQNNGVVDDSQLPKDRFSAERLKGVDSTLKIQPAKLEDSAVYLCASSLEIGGPGTGELFFGEGSRLTVL.

Comments on this clone: At one boundary the junction diverges from the germline segment, which might be a read error. The chain has TRBV11-1 and TRBJ1-3; 10 nucleotides agree with TRBD1. Germline CDR1 SGHAT, CDR2 FQDESV (reference sequence). This CDR3 region has 16 residues. CDR3 sequence reads: CASTLQPGQGTNTIYF. The CDR3 bases are TGTGCCAGCACCTTACAACCGGGACAGGGGACAAACACCATATATTTT. The whole variable domain, filled in from reference TRBV11-1 and TRBJ1-3, reads EAEVAQSPRYKITEKSQAVAFWCDPISGHATLYWYRQILGQGPELLVQFQDESVVDDSQLPKDRFSAERLKGVDSTLKIQPAELGDSAMYLCASTLQPGQGTNTIYFGEGSWLTVV.

The genes are TRBV30 and TRBJ2-1, with 9 nucleotides matching TRBD1. CDR1 and CDR2 from the germline V gene are GTSNPN and SVGIG (reference sequence). The CDR3 runs to 14 residues. Trimming cost V 2 bases and J 8 bases; bases outside gene matches: 7. This chain's CDR3 is CAWSTGGAVHEQFF. The CDR3 DNA sequence: TGTGCCTGGAGTACAGGGGGCGCAGTCCATGAGCAGTTCTTC.

The rearrangement uses TRBV28 and TRBJ1-5, with D perhaps TRBD1 (6 bases). The CDR3 sequence is 14 residues long. The germline V gene encodes CDR1 MDHEN and CDR2 SYDVKM. The V gene lost 3 bases and the J gene lost 5 bases, with 11 bases spanning the gap. Here the CDR3 reads CASSLRQGYQPQHF. The CDR3 region has the DNA TGTGCCAGCAGTTTGAGGCAGGGGTATCAGCCCCAGCATTTT.

J is TRBJ2-1 and V is TRBV12-5, with 10 positions matching TRBD2. With 0 bases clipped from V and 0 bases from J, the junction kept 5 bases outside the gene matches. Germline lookup yields CDR1 LGHNT and CDR2 FRNRAP. This CDR3 comprises 18 residues. CDR3 sequence: CASGLVAGLAISYNEQFF. In nucleotides, the CDR3 is TGTGCTAGTGGTTTGGTCGCGGGACTAGCGATCTCCTACAATGAGCAGTTCTTC.

This chain joins TRBV7-2 and TRBJ1-2, with 7 bases matching TRBD1. The V segment lost 1 base and the J segment 7 bases; nucleotides outside the gene matches: 9. The CDR3 runs to 15 residues. Germline V gene sequence: CDR1 SGHTA, CDR2 FQGNSA. CDR3 amino acids: CASSLELQGQAGYTF. For the CDR3, the DNA is TGTGCCAGCAGCTTAGAATTACAGGGGCAGGCTGGCTACACCTTC.

As for this clone: Other DNA variants within this sample encode the same CDR3. This sequence joins TRBV28 and TRBJ1-3; 8 positions match TRBD1. After removal of 7 bases from V and 0 bases from J, the junction contained 2 bases not matched to a gene. The germline V gene has CDR1 MDHEN and CDR2 SYDVKM. The CDR3 totals 14 residues. Written as DNA, the CDR3 is TGTGCCAGCATCGGGACAGGCTCTGGAAACACCATATATTTT. Translated, it gives CASIGTGSGNTIYF.

This clone turned up a few times. CDR3 protein: CASAWGGMNTEAFF. For the CDR3, the DNA is TGTGCTAGTGCCTGGGGAGGGATGAACACTGAAGCTTTCTTT. The V gene is TRBV12-5, the J gene TRBJ1-1; D remains ambiguous. Germline assignment: CDR1 LGHNT and CDR2 FRNRAP. V was clipped by 7 bases and J by 0 bases, with 12 bases between them. The CDR3 consists of 14 residues.

The V and J genes are TRBV4-1 and TRBJ1-6; no reliable D call. Looked up from germline, CDR1 is MGHRA and CDR2 is YSYEKL. The CDR3 totals 16 residues. V was trimmed by 0 bases and J by 0 bases, leaving 6 bases between them. The CDR3 loop reads CASSQDASSYNSPLHF. In DNA form, the CDR3 reads TGCGCCAGCAGCCAAGACGCGAGCTCCTATAATTCACCCCTCCACTTT.

This clone was recorded only once. The gene calls are TRBV19 and TRBJ2-7; maybe TRBD1 (5 bases). There are 13 residues in the CDR3. V gave up 4 bases and J gave up 5 bases, with 12 bases separating them. Germline V lookup: CDR1 LNHDA, CDR2 SQIVND (reference sequence). CDR3 coding DNA: TGTGCCAGTAGTAGGTCAGGGCTGGACGAGCAGTACTTC. Protein: CASSRSGLDEQYF. Supplemented by reference TRBV19 and TRBJ2-7, the full variable domain reads DGGITQSPKYLFRKEGQNVTLSCEQNLNHDAMYWYRQDPGQGLRLIYYSQIVNDFQKGDIAEGYSVSREKKESFPLTVTSAQKNPTAFYLCASSRSGLDEQYFGPGTRLTVT.

This clone was seen a single time. The chain employs TRBV29-1 and TRBJ2-1; D is undetermined. This CDR3 has 11 amino acids. The germline gives CDR1 SQVTM, CDR2 ANQGSEA. The germline V and J ends were trimmed by 8 bases and 7 bases, with 12 bases remaining between them. The CDR3 nucleotides are TGCAGCACGATTACCGGGAATGAGCAGTTCTTC. Protein product: CSTITGNEQFF.

The chain recombines TRBV9 with TRBJ1-2; 9 bases match TRBD1. Germline assignment: CDR1 SGDLS and CDR2 YYNGEE. J was trimmed by 7 bases and V by 0 bases; bases with no gene match: 10. The CDR3 contains 16 residues. The CDR3 loop reads CASSVDGTGSQRGYTF. CDR3 coding DNA: TGTGCCAGCAGCGTAGATGGGACAGGGAGTCAGCGTGGCTACACCTTC.

V and J are TRBV27 and TRBJ2-1; D is unclear. This CDR3 contains 15 residues. Trimming took off 1 base at V and 2 bases at J, with 9 bases between the two ends. The germline V gene has CDR1 MNHEY and CDR2 SMNVEV (reference sequence). The CDR3 DNA follows: TGTGCCAGCAGTTTATATGGCGGAACCTACAATGAGCAGTTCTTC. As protein: CASSLYGGTYNEQFF.

This rearrangement joins TRBV15 to TRBJ2-4; 8 positions match TRBD1. The germline CDR1 and CDR2 sequences are LNHNV and YYDKDF (reference sequence). After removal of 6 bases from V and 2 bases from J, the junction contained 15 bases not matched to a gene. CDR3 size: 18 residues. DNA for the CDR3: TGTGCCACCAGTTATCGAGACAGGGGCCTTTATCCCAAAAACATTCAGTACTTC. It encodes CATSYRDRGLYPKNIQYF.

This chain links TRBV29-1 with TRBJ2-5; the D gene is possibly TRBD2 (6 bases). CDR1 is SQVTM and CDR2 is ANQGSEA in the germline V gene. The CDR3 is made up of 14 amino acids. Trimming stripped 4 bases from V and 11 bases from J, with 23 bases between. CDR3 loop: CSVVVTGERYAQYF. The CDR3 DNA follows: TGCAGCGTTGTTGTAACGGGAGAACGGTACGCGCAGTACTTC.

The chain uses TRBV19 and TRBJ2-7, with 9 bases matching TRBD1. This CDR3 is built from 16 residues. From germline, CDR1 is LNHDA and CDR2 SQIVND (reference sequence). The V segment lost 5 bases and the J segment 4 bases; nucleotides outside the gene matches: 12. Written as DNA, the CDR3 is TGTGCCAGTAGTTCCTTTACTGGGACAGGGTCGTACGAGCAGTACTTC. Protein sequence: CASSSFTGTGSYEQYF.

This clone occurred a few times. V usage is TRBV6-6 and J usage is TRBJ1-5, with unresolved D. Germline V gene sequence: CDR1 MNHNY, CDR2 SVGAGI (reference sequence). V gave up 6 bases and J gave up 4 bases, with 4 bases separating them. The CDR3 spans 11 residues. As DNA, the CDR3 is TGTGCCAGCAGCAATAATCAGCCCCAGCATTTT. Translated: CASSNNQPQHF.

This clone was found once. The chain carries TRBV5-4 and TRBJ2-1; 8 nucleotides align to TRBD2. The CDR3 has 16 residues. V trimming: 8 bases; J trimming: 2 bases; junction bases outside the gene matches: 12. The germline V gene has CDR1 SGHNT and CDR2 YYREEE (reference sequence). The CDR3 spells CASSPRGAGAYNEQFF. CDR3 bases: TGTGCCAGTTCCCCCCGGGGAGCGGGAGCCTACAATGAGCAGTTCTTC.

CDR3 sequence: CASSLFSNQPQHF. DNA for the CDR3: TGTGCCAGTAGTTTATTCAGCAATCAGCCCCAGCATTTT. The V gene is TRBV19, the J gene TRBJ1-5; D remains unclear. The CDR3 length is 13 residues. V gave up 5 bases and J gave up 1 base, with 6 bases separating them. CDR1 and CDR2 from the germline V gene are LNHDA and SQIVND (reference sequence).